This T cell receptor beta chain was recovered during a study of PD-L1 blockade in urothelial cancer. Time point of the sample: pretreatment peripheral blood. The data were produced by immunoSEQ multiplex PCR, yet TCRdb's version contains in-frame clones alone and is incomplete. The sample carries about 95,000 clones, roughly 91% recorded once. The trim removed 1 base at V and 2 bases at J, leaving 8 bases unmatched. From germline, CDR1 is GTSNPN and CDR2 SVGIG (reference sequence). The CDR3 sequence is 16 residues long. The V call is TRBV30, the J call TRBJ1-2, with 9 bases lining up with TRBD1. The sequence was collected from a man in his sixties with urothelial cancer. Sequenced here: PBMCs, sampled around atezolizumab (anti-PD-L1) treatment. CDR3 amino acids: CAWSATGGAINYGYTF. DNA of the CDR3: TGTGCCTGGAGTGCAACAGGGGGCGCGATCAACTATGGCTACACCTTC.